This entry is about one T cell receptor (beta chain). Antigen unknown. In terms of origin and age, donors were healthy Caucasian individuals from Russia aged roughly 6 to 95. With a J-beta primer mix and a sample-barcoded 5' primer, a second PCR ran about 6 to 11 cycles. A template-switch adaptor with 12 random nucleotides tagged each cDNA molecule. Per sample, CDR3-containing paired-end reads numbered at least 2.5 million. MiXCR, run by TCRdb on the 5' RACE reads, gives a single entry per CDR3 protein. Seen here are about 900,000 distinct CDR3 sequences, 55% to 65% observed once, and the top ten hold 28%. The data belong to a study of blood T cells in healthy people across ages. The CDR3 contains 12 residues. The germline V and J ends were trimmed by 3 bases and 4 bases, with 4 bases remaining between them. The V gene's germline CDR1 is LNHNV and CDR2 YYDKDF (reference sequence). Study-level results: Donors of long life had a larger count of naive CD4+ cells and greater diversity than aged donors.

The clonotype originates from a man younger than 40 in good health. The source material was blood. This chain joins TRBV15 and TRBJ2-1; D is uncertain. The CDR3 region is CATSSIYNEQFF. CDR3 nucleotides: TGTGCCACCAGCAGTATTTACAATGAGCAGTTCTTC.